This T cell receptor (beta chain) was captured by sequencing in a study of control samples from healthy donors and cancer patients. Method: immunoSEQ multiplex PCR; TCRdb's copy keeps in-frame clones and lacks some. In the table there are around 140,000 clones, 90% to 95% of which are singletons. With 3 bases removed from V and 3 bases from J, the gap between germline ends came to 5 bases. Germline V gene sequence: CDR1 ENHRY, CDR2 SYGVKD. The CDR3 is 12 amino acids. Source material: blood. The chain joins TRBV10-3 to TRBJ1-1; no definite D call. The clonotype was recovered from a man in his forties in good health. CDR3 residues: CAISDGDTEAFF. CDR3 sequence (DNA): TGTGCCATCAGTGACGGGGACACTGAAGCTTTCTTT.